This entry features one TCR beta chain sequence. Antigen specificity is unknown. Profiling relied on immunoSEQ multiplex PCR, and the TCRdb table lists in-frame clones only, not all of them. The data contain around 260,000 clones, just over 90% of them singletons. This sample is drawn from a study of T cell responses to AZD1222 COVID-19 vaccine. The wider study: Pooled together were second doses at about 4 or about 12 weeks. Regarding the study as a whole: White British people made up most donors, females outnumbered males, and clonal diversity was possibly underestimated. Reports indicate that nearly half of spike-specific TCRs are directed at unmutated variant regions. In all cases, repertoires were sampled only after the peak T cell response.

From germline, CDR1 is SGHTA and CDR2 FQGTGA. V was shortened by 2 bases and J by 4 bases, with 11 bases between the two germline ends. There are 15 residues in the CDR3. The gene calls are TRBV7-3 and TRBJ2-2; possibly TRBD1 or TRBD2 for D (5 bases each). Sample: peripheral blood, taken on day 0 of AZD1222 vaccination. The origin of this receptor is an adult in good health. The CDR3 loop reads CASSLRAGTTGELFF. For the CDR3, the DNA is TGTGCCAGCAGCTTACGGGCAGGGACCACCGGGGAGCTGTTTTTT.